One sample yielded the 17 T cell receptor beta chains listed below, sequenced in a study of early T cells in non-severe SARS-CoV-2 infection. TCRdb used MiXCR to reprocess the 5' RACE reads, holding one entry per CDR3 protein. The data contain over 80,000 distinct CDR3 sequences, over 9.5% of them singletons. This sample comprised whole blood, obtained at baseline. These TCRs come from an adult who was a healthcare worker with PCR-confirmed SARS-CoV-2 infection or an uninfected control (not recorded which).

The V and J genes are TRBV19 and TRBJ2-7; TRBD2 aligns across 14 bases. The CDR3 extends over 17 amino acids. V trimming: 5 bases; J trimming: 0 bases; junction bases outside the gene matches: 6. Per germline, CDR1 LNHDA and CDR2 SQIVND (reference sequence). CDR3: CASSPTSGRASSYEQYF. CDR3 DNA: TGTGCCAGTAGTCCGACTAGCGGGAGGGCAAGCTCCTACGAGCAGTACTTC.

A few counts support this clonotype. The gene calls are TRBV6-1 and TRBJ2-7; a weak D match, TRBD2 (6 bases). Germline assignment: CDR1 MNHNS and CDR2 SASEGT. V gave up 3 bases and J gave up 5 bases, with 8 bases separating them. CDR3 length equals 12 residues. Here the CDR3 DNA reads TGTGCCAGCAGTGACTGGGAGGACGAGCAGTACTTC. Residues: CASSDWEDEQYF.

The chain combines TRBV6-1 with TRBJ2-1, with TRBD1 matching over 9 bases. The CDR3 length is 14 residues. V shed 7 bases, J shed 7 bases, and the junction held 8 bases outside the gene matches. CDR1 is MNHNS, CDR2 SASEGT, per germline. The CDR3: CASKRTGDGNEQFF. The CDR3 DNA reads TGTGCCAGCAAACGGACAGGGGACGGGAATGAGCAGTTCTTC.

V is TRBV7-8 and J is TRBJ2-1; 8 bases are a match to TRBD1. After removal of 5 bases from V and 8 bases from J, the junction contained 5 bases not matched to a gene. This CDR3 contains 13 residues. Germline CDR1 reads SGHVS; CDR2 reads FQNEAQ. The DNA for the CDR3 is TGTGCCAGCAGCCAGACAGGGGATGATGAGCAGTTCTTC. As protein: CASSQTGDDEQFF.

In its sample, this clonotype was seen a few times. The chain links TRBV5-6 to TRBJ1-2; tentatively, D is TRBD1 (5 bases). The CDR3 has 15 amino acids. Germline V lookup: CDR1 SGHDT, CDR2 YYEEEE. Deletions cut 2 bases from V and 3 bases from J, with 14 bases between. CDR3 DNA: TGTGCCAGCAGCTTAATAGGGGCTCTCGACTATGGCTACACCTTC. It codes for CASSLIGALDYGYTF.

This chain links TRBV29-1 with TRBJ2-3; D ambiguous. Trimming stripped 1 base from V and 2 bases from J, with 19 bases between. Germline values: CDR1 SQVTM, CDR2 ANQGSEA. There are 17 residues in the CDR3. DNA for the CDR3: TGCAGCGTTGAAGTAGCCCAAGGGTGGGGTTTCACAGATACGCAGTATTTT. This gives the protein CSVEVAQGWGFTDTQYF.

The sample holds a few counts of this clonotype. The V call is TRBV11-2, the J call TRBJ2-1; TRBD2 is a possible D gene (5 bases). Germline lookup yields CDR1 SGHAT and CDR2 FQNNGV. Trimming removed 7 bases from V and 3 bases from J, with 13 bases in between. The CDR3 runs 14 residues. The CDR3 loop reads CASTLSRGYNEQFF. CDR3 bases: TGTGCCAGCACCCTTTCTCGGGGCTACAATGAGCAGTTCTTC. The entire variable domain, with the rest obtained from reference TRBV11-2 and TRBJ2-1, is as follows: EAGVAQSPRYKIIEKRQSVAFWCNPISGHATLYWYQQILGQGPKLLIQFQNNGVVDDSQLPKDRFSAERLKGVDSTLKIQPAKLEDSAVYLCASTLSRGYNEQFFGPGTRLTVL.

This clonotype was seen more than once but under ten times. The chain employs TRBV3-1 and TRBJ2-3; 12 bases are shared with TRBD2. The CDR3 runs to 17 residues. Unmatched junction bases numbered 10, after V lost 6 bases and J lost 3 bases. Germline V gives CDR1 LGHDT, CDR2 YNNKEL (reference sequence). The CDR3 DNA is TGTGCCAGCAGTCACCTACTAGCGGGGGGAACTACAGATACGCAGTATTTT. Its protein is CASSHLLAGGTTDTQYF.

This rearrangement joins TRBV6-1 to TRBJ2-3; 10 bases match TRBD2. J was trimmed by 6 bases and V by 7 bases; bases with no gene match: 10. This CDR3 has 15 residues. Germline CDR1 is MNHNS and CDR2 is SASEGT. CDR3 loop: CASIWLAGAPDTQYF. CDR3 DNA: TGTGCCAGCATTTGGCTAGCGGGAGCCCCCGATACGCAGTATTTT.

This clonotype has at least ten counts. This chain links TRBV28 with TRBJ1-4, with D perhaps TRBD1 (6 bases). The CDR3 contains 14 residues. Germline V lookup: CDR1 MDHEN, CDR2 SYDVKM. V shed 6 bases and J shed 8 bases, with 16 bases lying between them. The CDR3 nucleotides are TGTGCCAGCAGCCTACAGGGTCAAAGGGAAAAACTGTTTTTT. Translating it yields CASSLQGQREKLFF.

Remarks on this clonotype: With a much larger clone just one base away, this may be a read error. V usage is TRBV3-1 and J usage is TRBJ2-7, with D possibly matching TRBD1 (5 bases). Per germline, CDR1 LGHDT and CDR2 YNNKEL (reference sequence). The CDR3 extends over 17 amino acids. The CDR3 region is CASSHHGRAPSSYEQNF. The CDR3 bases are TGTGCCAGCAGCCACCATGGCAGGGCACCATCCTCCTACGAGCAGAACTTC.

The rearrangement uses TRBV28 and TRBJ1-6, with D perhaps TRBD1 (6 bases). Germline V lookup: CDR1 MDHEN, CDR2 SYDVKM. V was cut by 6 bases and J by 8 bases, with 20 bases left in between. This CDR3 has 16 amino acids. CDR3 coding DNA: TGTGCCAGCAGCGTAAGGGGGGCCGCAGACCATTCACCCCTCCACTTT. Translated: CASSVRGAADHSPLHF.

This clonotype has at least ten counts. The V call is TRBV5-1, the J call TRBJ2-7; D unclear. The germline gives CDR1 SGHRS, CDR2 YFSETQ. The V gene lost 0 bases and the J gene lost 4 bases, with 8 bases spanning the gap. The CDR3 is 13 amino acids. CDR3 DNA: TGCGCCAGCAGCTTGGAAGGTTTGTACGAGCAGTACTTC. It specifies CASSLEGLYEQYF.

The chain uses TRBV6-5 and TRBJ1-1; D not resolved. Trimming pared 8 bases from V and 3 bases from J, leaving 13 bases between. Germline CDR1 is MNHEY and CDR2 is SVGAGI. The CDR3 consists of 13 residues. The CDR3 coding sequence is TGTGCCAGCTTTGGCAGGCGACACACTGAAGCTTTCTTT. The encoded protein is CASFGRRHTEAFF.

This clonotype was observed a single time. J is TRBJ2-3 and V is TRBV27, with a possible D match to TRBD2 (6 bases). The CDR3 has 15 amino acids. V lost 5 bases and J lost 2, with 14 bases in between. Germline lookup yields CDR1 MNHEY and CDR2 SMNVEV (reference sequence). The CDR3: CASSTMGLLTDTQYF. DNA for the CDR3: TGTGCCAGCAGTACCATGGGACTTCTCACAGATACGCAGTATTTT.

This clonotype was counted at least ten times. The J gene is TRBJ1-1, the V gene TRBV20-1; D is unresolved. This CDR3 comprises 13 residues. The germline V gene has CDR1 DFQATT and CDR2 SNEGSKA (reference sequence). The V gene lost 3 bases and the J gene lost 0 bases, with 8 bases spanning the gap. In DNA, the CDR3 is TGCAGTGCTAGGGGCAGAGTGAACACTGAAGCTTTCTTT. Translated, it gives CSARGRVNTEAFF.

A word on this clonotype: This may come from a read error, since a much larger clone is one base off. J is TRBJ2-4 and V is TRBV6-6; D could derive from TRBD1 or TRBD2 (5 bases each). This CDR3 spans 19 amino acids. The germline CDR1 and CDR2 sequences are MNHNY and SVGAGI (reference sequence). The V gene lost 4 bases and the J gene lost 1 base, with 23 bases spanning the gap. The chain's CDR3 is CASSFFSGTVLSAKNIQYF. The CDR3 coding sequence is TGTGCCAGCAGTTTTTTTTCAGGGACGGTCTTATCGGCCAAAAACATTCAGTACTTC.